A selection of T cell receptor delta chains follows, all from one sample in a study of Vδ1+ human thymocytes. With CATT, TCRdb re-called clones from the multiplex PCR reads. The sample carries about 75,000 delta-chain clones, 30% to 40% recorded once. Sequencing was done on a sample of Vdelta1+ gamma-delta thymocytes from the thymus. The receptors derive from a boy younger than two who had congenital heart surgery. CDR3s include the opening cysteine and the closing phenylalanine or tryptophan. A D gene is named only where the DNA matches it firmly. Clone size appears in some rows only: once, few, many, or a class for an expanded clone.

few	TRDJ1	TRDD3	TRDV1	CALGLHYWGIRVDADKLTF	TGTGCTCTTGGGCTACACTACTGGGGGATACGAGTCGATGCCGATAAACTCACCTTT
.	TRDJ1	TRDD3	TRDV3	CALQWDGRGISYTDKLIF	TGTGCCTTACAATGGGACGGTAGGGGGATTTCGTACACCGATAAACTCATCTTT
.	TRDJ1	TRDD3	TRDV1	CALGADKFVLGDNTTDKLIF	TGTGCTCTTGGGGCGGACAAGTTCGTACTGGGGGATAACACTACCGATAAACTCATCTTT
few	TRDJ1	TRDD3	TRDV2	CACDTGLNPGGLTAGKLIF	TGTGCCTGTGACACCGGGCTAAACCCTGGGGGATTAACAGCCGGTAAACTCATCTTT
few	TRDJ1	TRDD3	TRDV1	CALGELSQRGRPTGGSNKLIF	TGTGCTCTTGGGGAACTCTCCCAACGCGGGAGGCCCACCGGGGGATCCAATAAACTCATCTTT
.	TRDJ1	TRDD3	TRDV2	CALTGGGYTDKLIF	TGTGCCTTAACTGGGGGCGGATACACCGATAAACTCATCTTT
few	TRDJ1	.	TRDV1	CALGETISLHTYPRSDKLIF	TGTGCTCTTGGGGAGACAATAAGCCTCCATACGTACCCCCGGTCGGATAAACTCATCTTT
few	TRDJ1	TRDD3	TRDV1	CALNFHYLYWGSPRATDKLIF	TGTGCTCTTAACTTCCACTATCTCTACTGGGGGTCACCTAGGGCCACCGATAAACTCATCTTT
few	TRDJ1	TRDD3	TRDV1	CALGETCLGPVLGNKYTDKLIF	TGTGCTCTTGGGGAAACTTGCCTCGGCCCCGTACTGGGGAATAAGTACACCGATAAACTCATCTTT
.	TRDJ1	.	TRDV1	CALGEEEAVADKLIF	TGTGCTCTTGGGGAAGAGGAGGCTGTCGCCGATAAACTCATCTTT
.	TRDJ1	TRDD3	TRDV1	CALGETLRGTGGYWRLIF	TGTGCTCTTGGGGAAACACTTCGGGGGACTGGGGGATACTGGCGACTCATCTTT
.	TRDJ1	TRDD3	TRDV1	CALGEQGDQTGGCGTDKLIF	TGTGCTCTTGGGGAGCAAGGGGACCAGACTGGGGGATGTGGAACCGATAAACTCATCTTT
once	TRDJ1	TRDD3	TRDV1	CALGALGAEDELRDTRATDKLIF	TGTGCTCTTGGGGCCTTGGGGGCTGAGGACGAACTGAGGGATACGAGAGCGACCGATAAACTCATCTTT
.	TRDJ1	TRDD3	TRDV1	CALGEPFRGGGIRRTDKLIF	TGTGCTCTTGGGGAACCGTTCCGGGGCGGGGGGATACGAAGGACCGATAAACTCATCTTT
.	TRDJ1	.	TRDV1	CALGEYGLFARKLIF	TGTGCTCTTGGGGAATACGGCCTATTCGCCCGTAAACTCATCTTT
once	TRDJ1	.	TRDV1	CALGELGGLYKLIF	TGTGCTCTTGGGGAACTCGGGGGCCTGTACAAACTCATCTTT
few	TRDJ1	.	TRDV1	CALGVCDPYTDKLIF	TGTGCTCTTGGGGTATGTGATCCGTACACCGATAAACTCATCTTT
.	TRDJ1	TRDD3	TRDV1	CALGESPNWGSLTTLRYTDKLIF	TGTGCTCTTGGGGAAAGCCCAAACTGGGGGAGCCTAACAACGCTCAGGTACACCGATAAACTCATCTTT
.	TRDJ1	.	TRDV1	CALGVPDGPDKLIF	TGTGCTCTTGGGGTTCCTGATGGGCCCGATAAACTCATCTTT
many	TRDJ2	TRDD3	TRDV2	CACDTLTGVTAQLFF	TGTGCCTGTGACACCCTCACTGGGGTGACAGCACAACTCTTCTTT
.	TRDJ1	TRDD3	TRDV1	CALGFNSYYTVGRWGIKFDKLIF	TGTGCTCTTGGGTTCAACTCGTACTACACCGTCGGGAGGTGGGGGATAAAGTTTGATAAACTCATCTTT
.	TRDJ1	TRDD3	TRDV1	CALGEPPHGGYGYTDKLIF	TGTGCTCTTGGGGAACCCCCGCATGGGGGATACGGGTACACCGATAAACTCATCTTT
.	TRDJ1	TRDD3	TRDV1	CALGDCLPTLVLGDTGTDKLIF	TGTGCTCTTGGTGATTGCCTTCCTACACTTGTACTGGGGGATACGGGCACCGATAAACTCATCTTT
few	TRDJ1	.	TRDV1	CALGASGEVDKLIF	TGTGCTCTTGGGGCGTCGGGGGAAGTTGATAAACTCATCTTT
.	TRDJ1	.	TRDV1	CALGVLPSFFTGGYPCKTDKLIF	.
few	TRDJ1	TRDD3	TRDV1	CALFPTKQPYWGIATDKLIF	TGTGCTCTGTTCCCTACAAAACAACCGTACTGGGGGATCGCGACCGATAAACTCATCTTT
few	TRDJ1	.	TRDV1	CALGGLAPSTIVLGKFCTDKLIF	TGTGCTCTTGGGGGCTTGGCGCCTTCCACAATCGTACTGGGGAAGTTTTGCACCGATAAACTCATCTTT
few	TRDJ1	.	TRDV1	CALGSTIGSFLHGGYLNPDKLIF	TGTGCTCTTGGGAGTACAATCGGATCCTTCCTACATGGGGGATACTTGAACCCCGATAAACTCATCTTT
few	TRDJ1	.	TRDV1	CALGERPTRLLPEGENKLIF	TGTGCTCTTGGGGAGCGACCAACCCGACTTCTCCCGGAGGGGGAAAATAAACTCATCTTT
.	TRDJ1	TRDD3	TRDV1	CALGELGRTGGYEDTDKLIF	TGTGCTCTTGGGGAACTGGGGCGTACTGGGGGATACGAAGACACCGATAAACTCATCTTT
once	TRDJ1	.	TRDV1	CALGVLRTSPRNPPIF	TGTGCTCTTGGGGTCCTTCGAACTTCCCCCCGTAACCCACCGATCTTT
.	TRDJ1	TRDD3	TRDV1	CALGEMAWGTYTDKLIF	TGTGCTCTTGGGGAAATGGCTTGGGGGACATACACCGATAAACTCATCTTT
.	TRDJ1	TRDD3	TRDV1	CALGELRAPHWGILPYTDKLIF	TGTGCTCTTGGGGAACTCAGGGCCCCCCACTGGGGGATACTCCCTTACACCGATAAACTCATCTTT
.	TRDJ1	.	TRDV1	CALGELWNQPLVTGIRTDKLIF	TGTGCTCTTGGGGAACTATGGAACCAGCCCCTCGTTACTGGGATCAGGACCGATAAACTCATCTTT
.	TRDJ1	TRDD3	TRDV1	CALGELGTTGGSPDKLIF	TGTGCTCTTGGGGAACTTGGCACGACCGGGGGATCGCCCGATAAACTCATCTTT
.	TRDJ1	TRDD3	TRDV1	CALGEPRTGGYTDKLIF	TGTGCTCTTGGGGAACCGCGGACTGGGGGATACACCGATAAACTCATCTTT
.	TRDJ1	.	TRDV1	CALGEPLRGTGIAVSDKLIF	TGTGCTCTTGGGGAACCCCTCCGAGGGACCGGGATTGCCGTTTCCGATAAACTCATCTTT
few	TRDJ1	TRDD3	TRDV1	CALGEGPLLRKLGEPTDKLIF	TGTGCTCTTGGGGAAGGCCCCCTCCTACGGAAACTGGGGGAACCCACCGATAAACTCATCTTT
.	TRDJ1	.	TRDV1	CALGEALPQGLPYTDKLIF	TGTGCTCTTGGGGAAGCCCTTCCCCAGGGGCTACCGTACACCGATAAACTCATCTTT
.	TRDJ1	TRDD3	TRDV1	CALGERRNPHLCPTYWGICYDDKLIF	TGTGCTCTTGGGGAACGGCGTAACCCCCATCTCTGCCCCACGTACTGGGGGATATGCTATGACGATAAACTCATCTTT
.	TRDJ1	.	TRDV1	CALGAMIQYTDKLIF	TGTGCTCTTGGGGCTATGATCCAGTACACCGATAAACTCATCTTT